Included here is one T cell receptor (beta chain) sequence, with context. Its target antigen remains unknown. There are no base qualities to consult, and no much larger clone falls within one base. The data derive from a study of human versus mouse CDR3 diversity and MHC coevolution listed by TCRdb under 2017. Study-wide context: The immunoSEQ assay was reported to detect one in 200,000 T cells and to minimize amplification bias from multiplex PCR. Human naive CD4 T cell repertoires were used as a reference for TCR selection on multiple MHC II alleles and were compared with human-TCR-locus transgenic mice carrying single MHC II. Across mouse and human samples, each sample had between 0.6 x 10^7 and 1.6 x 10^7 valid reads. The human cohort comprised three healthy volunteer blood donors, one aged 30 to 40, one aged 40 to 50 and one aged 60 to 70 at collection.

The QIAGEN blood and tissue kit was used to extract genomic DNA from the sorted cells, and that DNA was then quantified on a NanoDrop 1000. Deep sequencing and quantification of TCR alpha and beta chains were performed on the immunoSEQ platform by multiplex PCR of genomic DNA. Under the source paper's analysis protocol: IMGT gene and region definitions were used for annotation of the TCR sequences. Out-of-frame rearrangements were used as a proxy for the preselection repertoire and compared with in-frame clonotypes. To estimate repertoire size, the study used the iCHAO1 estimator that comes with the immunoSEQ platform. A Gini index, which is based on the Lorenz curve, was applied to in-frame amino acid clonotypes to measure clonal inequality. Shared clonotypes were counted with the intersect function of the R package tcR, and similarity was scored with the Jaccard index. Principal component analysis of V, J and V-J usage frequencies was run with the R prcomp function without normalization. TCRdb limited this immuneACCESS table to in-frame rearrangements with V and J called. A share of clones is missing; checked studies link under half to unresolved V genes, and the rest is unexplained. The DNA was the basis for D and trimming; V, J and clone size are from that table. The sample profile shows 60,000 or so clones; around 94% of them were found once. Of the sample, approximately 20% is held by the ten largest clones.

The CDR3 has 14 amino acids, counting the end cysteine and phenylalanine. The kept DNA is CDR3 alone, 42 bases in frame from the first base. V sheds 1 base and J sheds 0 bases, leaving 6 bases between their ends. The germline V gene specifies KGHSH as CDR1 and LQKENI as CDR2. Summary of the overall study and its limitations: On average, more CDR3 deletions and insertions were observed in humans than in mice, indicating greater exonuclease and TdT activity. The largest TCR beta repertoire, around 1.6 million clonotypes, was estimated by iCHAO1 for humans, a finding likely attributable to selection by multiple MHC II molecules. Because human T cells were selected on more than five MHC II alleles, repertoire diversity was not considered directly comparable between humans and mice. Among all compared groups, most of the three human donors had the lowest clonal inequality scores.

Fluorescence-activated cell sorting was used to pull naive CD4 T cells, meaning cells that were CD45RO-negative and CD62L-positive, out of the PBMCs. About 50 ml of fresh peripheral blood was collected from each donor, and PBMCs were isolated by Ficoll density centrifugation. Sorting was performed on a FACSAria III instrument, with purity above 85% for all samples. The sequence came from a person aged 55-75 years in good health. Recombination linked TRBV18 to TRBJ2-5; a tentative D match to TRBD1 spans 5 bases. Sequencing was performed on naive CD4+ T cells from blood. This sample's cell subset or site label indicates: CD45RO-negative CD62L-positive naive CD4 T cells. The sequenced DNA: TGTGCCAGCTCACCACAGGGGCACCAAGAGACCCAGTACTTC. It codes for CASSPQGHQETQYF.